This T cell receptor beta chain was sequenced for a study of OX40 agonist ivuxolimab in advanced cancers. In the study overall: Partial responses were recorded for three patients, including one with hepatocellular carcinoma and two with cutaneous melanoma.

As concerns this clone: Antigen specificity is unknown.

Study outcomes and limitations: Compared with others, partial responders at 0.1-3.0 mg/kg displayed clonal expansion among the lowest.

With 7 bases removed from V and 2 bases from J, the gap between germline ends came to 12 bases. The germline V gene has CDR1 LNHDA and CDR2 SQIVND (reference sequence). CDR3 length: 15 residues. TCRdb keeps only in-frame clones here, not all; method: immunoSEQ multiplex PCR. The sample shows some 70,000 clones, almost 90% of them seen only once. V is TRBV19 and J is TRBJ2-6; maybe TRBD1 (5 bases). The sequencing here drew on CD4+ or CD8+ T cells sorted from blood, taken in a trial of the OX40 agonist ivuxolimab. This sequence was found in an adult with an advanced solid tumor such as melanoma, head and neck, liver or kidney cancer. CDR3: CASNPDSPGANVLTF. The DNA of the CDR3 is TGTGCCAGTAACCCCGACAGCCCTGGGGCCAACGTCCTGACTTTC.